This TCR beta chain was sequenced in a study of blood T cell repertoires in COVID-19. Turning to the study itself: From the United States, Italy and Spain came samples of acute and convalescent COVID-19.

Here immunoSEQ multiplex PCR was the method, and the copy in TCRdb shows in-frame clones only, minus some. The sample includes a few hundred thousand clones, almost 90% of them seen just once. This study enrolled people aged roughly 18 to 100 from approximately 24 US geographic areas. Which cohort a participant joined came from the clinical history participants gave. The germline V gene has CDR1 LNHDA and CDR2 SQIVND (reference sequence). Trimming left V 7 bases short and J 0 bases short, with 13 bases between. The CDR3 consists of 15 residues. The sequence was collected from a woman aged 18-35 years with acute COVID-19. Input material: PBMCs or T cells enriched from blood (not recorded which). The chain employs TRBV19 and TRBJ1-3, with D possibly TRBD1 on 6 matching bases. The chain's CDR3 is CASNRDVYSGNTIYF. Written as DNA, the CDR3 is TGTGCCAGTAACAGGGACGTTTACTCTGGAAACACCATATATTTT.